This entry lists 18 T cell receptor beta chains sequenced from one sample in a study of blood T cell repertoires in COVID-19. Assay: immunoSEQ multiplex PCR; the TCRdb copy retains only in-frame clones and omits some. The sample lists under 250,000 clones, approximately 84% occurring once. Sequences were obtained from peripheral blood. These receptors originate from a man aged 45-65 years with active or convalescent COVID-19.

This chain joins TRBV6-5 and TRBJ1-1; TRBD1 aligns across 7 bases. The CDR3 sequence is 13 residues long. The ends lost 7 bases at V and 4 bases at J; junction bases unmatched: 6. Looked up from germline, CDR1 is MNHEY and CDR2 is SVGAGI. CDR3 DNA: TGTGCCAGCACCATCGGACAGGCCACTGAAGCTTTCTTT. Translation gives CASTIGQATEAFF.

There are a few counts of this clone. V and J are TRBV7-2 and TRBJ2-7; TRBD2 is a possible D gene (5 bases). The germline V gene encodes CDR1 SGHTA and CDR2 FQGNSA. The germline V and J ends were trimmed by 5 bases and 4 bases, with 12 bases remaining between them. This CDR3 has 13 residues. The CDR3, as DNA: TGTGCCAGCAGCCAAGTCCGCGGGTACGAGCAGTACTTC. It is translated as CASSQVRGYEQYF.

The J gene is TRBJ1-2, the V gene TRBV27; no definite D call. The V end lost 3 bases, the J end lost 2 bases, and 19 bases lay between the germline ends. This CDR3 is built from 17 residues. Per germline, CDR1 MNHEY and CDR2 SMNVEV (reference sequence). The CDR3 DNA follows: TGTGCCAGCAGTTTCGTTGGGTCCGGCAGACTAAACTATGGCTACACCTTC. This encodes CASSFVGSGRLNYGYTF.

The table lists this clone with many counts. The chain combines TRBV18 with TRBJ1-1, with D perhaps matching TRBD1 (5 bases). The germline V gene encodes CDR1 KGHSH and CDR2 LQKENI. The CDR3 is 17 amino acids. V lost 3 bases and J 2 bases, leaving 19 bases between the germline ends. This chain's CDR3 is CASSPLEAGSPNTEAFF. The CDR3 DNA follows: TGTGCCAGCTCACCCCTTGAAGCAGGGTCCCCTAACACTGAAGCTTTCTTT. Looking up the rest from reference TRBV18 and TRBJ1-1 gives the full variable domain: NAGVMQNPRHLVRRRGQEARLRCSPMKGHSHVYWYRQLPEEGLKFMVYLQKENIIDESGMPKERFSAEFPKEGPSILRIQQVVRGDSAAYFCASSPLEAGSPNTEAFFGQGTRLTVV.

In this sample, this clone turned up once. The chain is built from TRBV4-3 and TRBJ1-1; no clear D gene. CDR3 size: 13 residues. CDR1 is LGHNA, CDR2 YSLEER, per germline. V shed 0 bases and J shed 3 bases, with 5 bases lying between them. CDR3: CASSQDLDTEAFF. CDR3 in DNA: TGCGCCAGCAGCCAAGATCTCGACACTGAAGCTTTCTTT.

This clone showed up just a few times. V gene TRBV5-5 combines with J gene TRBJ2-1; 10 nucleotides agree with TRBD2. Germline V CDR1 and CDR2: SGHKS, YYEKEE (reference sequence). After removal of 2 bases from V and 2 bases from J, the junction contained 4 bases not matched to a gene. This CDR3 contains 16 residues. The CDR3 region is CASSFQLAGTYNEQFF. The CDR3 nucleotides read TGTGCCAGCAGCTTCCAACTAGCGGGGACCTACAATGAGCAGTTCTTC. Full variable domain (outside the CDR3, taken from reference TRBV5-5 and TRBJ2-1): DAGVTQSPTHLIKTRGQQVTLRCSPISGHKSVSWYQQVLGQGPQFIFQYYEKEERGRGNFPDRFSARQFPNYSSELNVNALLLGDSALYLCASSFQLAGTYNEQFFGPGTRLTVL.

J is TRBJ1-1 and V is TRBV12-3 or TRBV12-4; 7 nucleotides line up with TRBD1. The CDR3 is 12 amino acids. With V trimmed by 6 bases and J by 3 bases, 1 base remained unmatched. The CDR3 coding sequence is TGTGCCAGCAGGACAGGGTACACTGAAGCTTTCTTT. The encoded protein is CASRTGYTEAFF.

V is TRBV28 and J is TRBJ1-6; 9 bases line up with TRBD1. With 8 bases clipped from V and 2 bases from J, the junction kept 10 bases outside the gene matches. The germline V gene encodes CDR1 MDHEN and CDR2 SYDVKM. This CDR3 region has 17 residues. The CDR3 here is CASAAGTGYTYNSPLHF. The CDR3 region has the DNA TGTGCCAGCGCCGCGGGGACAGGGTACACCTATAATTCACCCCTCCACTTT.

The rearrangement uses TRBV4-2 and TRBJ2-3, with D possibly TRBD2 on 5 matching bases. Trimming stripped 0 bases from V and 6 bases from J, with 10 bases between. Germline values: CDR1 LGHNA, CDR2 YNFKEQ. The CDR3 extends over 14 amino acids. CDR3 DNA sequence: TGTGCCAGCAGCCAAGAGTTAGCGTTCGATACGCAGTATTTT. Its protein product is CASSQELAFDTQYF.

V usage is TRBV7-6 and J usage is TRBJ2-4; D may be TRBD1 (6 bases). The CDR3 is 11 amino acids. V shed 7 bases and J shed 9 bases, with 10 bases lying between them. Germline CDR1 SGHVS, CDR2 FNYEAQ. The CDR3 spells CASKGECIQYF. As DNA, the CDR3 is TGTGCCAGCAAGGGGGAGTGCATTCAGTACTTC.

This clone has a handful of counts. The chain couples TRBV30 to TRBJ2-7, with 9 positions matching TRBD1. The J segment lost 9 bases and the V segment lost 1 base, leaving 7 bases of the junction unmatched. Per germline, CDR1 GTSNPN and CDR2 SVGIG (reference sequence). CDR3 size: 13 residues. CDR3 in DNA: TGTGCCTGGAGTGAGGACAGGGGCAGCGGGCAGTACTTC. Translated: CAWSEDRGSGQYF. The full variable domain, its missing parts supplied by reference TRBV30 and TRBJ2-7, is SQTIHQWPATLVQPVGSPLSLECTVEGTSNPNLYWYRQAAGRGLQLLFYSVGIGQISSEVPQNLSASRPQDRQFILSSKKLLLSDSGFYLCAWSEDRGSGQYFGPGTRLTVT.

This chain uses TRBV4-3 with TRBJ2-4; 12 bases are shared with TRBD2. The length of the CDR3 is 19 residues. The germline V gene has CDR1 LGHNA and CDR2 YSLEER. The ends lost 0 bases at V and 1 base at J; junction bases unmatched: 7. The CDR3 DNA is TGCGCCAGCAGCCAAGAGTCTAGCGGGGGGGCCGGGGCCAAAAACATTCAGTACTTC. Its translation is CASSQESSGGAGAKNIQYF.

The chain couples TRBV28 to TRBJ1-6; D is ambiguous. Trimming stripped 7 bases from V and 6 bases from J, with 7 bases between. Germline loops: CDR1 MDHEN, CDR2 SYDVKM. There are 12 residues in the CDR3. CDR3 sequence reads: CASTTFNSPLHF. The CDR3 nucleotides read TGTGCCAGCACAACTTTTAATTCACCCCTCCACTTT.

For this clone: The sample carries other DNA sequences with the same CDR3. V usage is TRBV3-1 (or the pseudogene TRBV3-2) and J usage is TRBJ1-5; a weak D match, TRBD1 (5 bases). With 1 base removed from V and 1 base from J, the gap between germline ends came to 8 bases. The germline gives CDR1 LGHDT, CDR2 YNNKEL (reference sequence). CDR3 length: 15 amino acids. The CDR3 DNA is TGTGCCAGCAGCCAAGGGGGGGACAGCAATCAGCCCCAGCATTTT. Amino acid sequence: CASSQGGDSNQPQHF.

The chain links TRBV15 to TRBJ2-3, with TRBD2 identical over 11 bases. This CDR3 region has 16 residues. The V gene end was trimmed by 5 bases and the J gene end by 0 bases; junction bases not matched to a gene: 4. CDR1 is LNHNV and CDR2 is YYDKDF in the germline V gene (reference sequence). CDR3 DNA: TGTGCCACCAGCCTAGCGGGGGGCCCCAGCACAGATACGCAGTATTTT. Its protein is CATSLAGGPSTDTQYF.

V is TRBV25-1 and J is TRBJ2-7; 9 nucleotides line up with TRBD1. The CDR3 covers 15 residues. Germline assignment: CDR1 MGHDK and CDR2 SYGVNS. V shed 4 bases and J 1 base; nucleotides not matched to a gene: 5. The CDR3 region is CASSALTGGSYEQYF. For the CDR3, the DNA is TGTGCCAGCAGTGCGCTGACAGGGGGGTCCTACGAGCAGTACTTC.

The chain recombines TRBV9 with TRBJ1-1; 7 positions agree with TRBD1. CDR1 SGDLS and CDR2 YYNGEE come from the germline V gene. CDR3 length: 15 residues. J lost 5 bases, V lost 3 bases, and 10 bases had no gene match. CDR3 amino acids: CASSANDRAWTEAFF. The CDR3 nucleotides read TGTGCCAGCAGCGCCAACGACAGGGCCTGGACTGAAGCTTTCTTT.

J is TRBJ1-3 and V is TRBV2; possibly TRBD1 for D (6 bases). The CDR3 contains 14 residues. Germline lookup yields CDR1 SNHLY and CDR2 FYNNEI. Trimming removed 6 bases from V and 11 bases from J, with 20 bases in between. The CDR3 coding sequence is TGTGCCAGCAGCCGGAACAGGGATGAGGTCGCCATATATTTT. The encoded protein is CASSRNRDEVAIYF.